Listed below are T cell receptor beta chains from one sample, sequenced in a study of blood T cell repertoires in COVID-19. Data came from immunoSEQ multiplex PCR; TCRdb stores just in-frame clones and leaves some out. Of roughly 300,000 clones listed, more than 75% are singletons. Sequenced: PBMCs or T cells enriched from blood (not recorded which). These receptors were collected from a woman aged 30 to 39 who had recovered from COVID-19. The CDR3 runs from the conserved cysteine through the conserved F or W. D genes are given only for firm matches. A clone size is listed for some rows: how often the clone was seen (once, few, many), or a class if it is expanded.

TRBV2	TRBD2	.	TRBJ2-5	TGTGCCAGCAGTATAGCGGGGGAAGTTTTGGCCCAGTACTTC	CASSIAGEVLAQYF
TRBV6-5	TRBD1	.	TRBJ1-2	TGTGCCAGCAGTTTCGGACAGGGGGATTATGGCTACACCTTC	CASSFGQGDYGYTF
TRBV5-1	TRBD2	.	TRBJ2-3	TGCGCCAGCAGCTCCGAGCTAGCGGGGGGGCCGAGCACAGATACGCAGTATTTT	CASSSELAGGPSTDTQYF
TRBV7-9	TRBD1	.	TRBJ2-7	TGTGCCAGCAGCCCGACCCCAGGGGGTGATAGCTCCTACGAGCAGTACTTC	CASSPTPGGDSSYEQYF
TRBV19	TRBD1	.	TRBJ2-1	TGTGCCAGTAGTAGGAAACAGGGGGCCGATTACAATGAGCAGTTCTTC	CASSRKQGADYNEQFF
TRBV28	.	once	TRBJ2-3	TGTGCCAGCAGTTTAGCGGGGGCGGGCACAGATACGCAGTATTTT	CASSLAGAGTDTQYF
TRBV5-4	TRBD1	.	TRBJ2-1	TGTGCCAGCAGCCGGACAGGGAATGAGCAGTTCTTC	CASSRTGNEQFF
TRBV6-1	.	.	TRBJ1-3	TGTGCCAGCAGTGAACAGGGGCTTAGGTCTGGAAACACCATATATTTT	CASSEQGLRSGNTIYF
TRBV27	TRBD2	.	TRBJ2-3	TGTGCCAGCAGTTCCATTGTAGCGGGGGGGCAGGATACGCAGTATTTT	CASSSIVAGGQDTQYF
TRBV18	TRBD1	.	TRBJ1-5	TGTGCCAGCTCACCGGACAGGGGTTCCTTCAATCAGCCCCAGCATTTT	CASSPDRGSFNQPQHF
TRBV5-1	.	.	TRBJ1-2	TGCGCCAGCAGCTTAGAACCCACAGGGTTTGAAGGCTACACCTTC	CASSLEPTGFEGYTF
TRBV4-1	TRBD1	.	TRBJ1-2	TGCGCCAGCAGCTTTGGACAGGACTATGGCTACACCTTC	CASSFGQDYGYTF
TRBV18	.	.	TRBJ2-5	TGTGCCAGCTCACCTCGCGGACCGGACTCGGGAGAGACCCAGTACTTC	CASSPRGPDSGETQYF
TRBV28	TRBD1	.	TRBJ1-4	TGTGCCAGCAGAACCTCGGACAGGGTTGGTGAAAAACTGTTTTTT	CASRTSDRVGEKLFF
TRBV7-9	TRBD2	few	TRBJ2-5	TGTGCCAGCAGCCCCATACGGGGGGGCCGGGGTCAAGAGACCCAGTACTTC	CASSPIRGGRGQETQYF
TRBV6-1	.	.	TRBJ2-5	TGTGCCAGCAGTGATAACAGATACGGGGCCCAGTACTTC	CASSDNRYGAQYF
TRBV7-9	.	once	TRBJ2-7	TGTGCCAGCAGCTTCAGGGGCGAGCAGTACTTC	CASSFRGEQYF
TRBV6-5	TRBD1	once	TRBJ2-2	TGTGCCAGCAGTTCGAAAGGACAGGGCAGCCCCGGGGAGCTGTTTTTT	CASSSKGQGSPGELFF
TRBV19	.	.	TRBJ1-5	TGTGCCAGTAGTTTCCCATATCAGCCCCAGCATTTT	CASSFPYQPQHF
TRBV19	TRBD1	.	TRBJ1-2	TGTGCCAGTAGTACGACCCACCTTCGACAGGGGGAAGGCTACACCTTC	CASSTTHLRQGEGYTF
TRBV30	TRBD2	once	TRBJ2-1	TGTGCCTGGAGGAGGGTCCCGGTTAGCGGGGAGGAGGAGCAGTTCTTC	CAWRRVPVSGEEEQFF
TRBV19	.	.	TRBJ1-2	TGTGCCAGTAGTCTTACTGACGAGGGGGACTATGGCTACACCTTC	CASSLTDEGDYGYTF
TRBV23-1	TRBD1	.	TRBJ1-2	TGCGCCAGCAGTCAATCTCCAGGGGGCTATGGCTACACCTTC	CASSQSPGGYGYTF
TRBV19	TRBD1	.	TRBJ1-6	TGTGCCAGTAAGGAACAGGGGTTCGTTTCACCCCTCCACTTT	CASKEQGFVSPLHF
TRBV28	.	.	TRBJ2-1	TGTGCCAGCAGTTTGGGCGGGTCAGGTCGGGGCAATGAGCAGTTCTTC	CASSLGGSGRGNEQFF
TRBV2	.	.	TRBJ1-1	TGTGCCAGCAGTGAAGGAATTTCGAGAGGGTCGGACACTGAAGCTTTCTTT	CASSEGISRGSDTEAFF
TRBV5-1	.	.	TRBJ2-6	TGCGCCAGCAGCTTGGCCACGGAGGGGGCCAACGTCCTGACTTTC	CASSLATEGANVLTF
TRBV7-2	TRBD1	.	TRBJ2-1	TGTGCCAGCAGCTTACTGTACCGTCGTGCAGGGGGCTACAATGAGCAGTTCTTC	CASSLLYRRAGGYNEQFF
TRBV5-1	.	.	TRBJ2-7	TGCGCCAGCAGTCAAGGACAGAGCTCCTACGAGCAGTACTTC	CASSQGQSSYEQYF
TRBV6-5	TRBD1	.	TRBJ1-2	TGTGCCAGCAGTTATCGGGGACAGGGGGCTAGGGGCTACACCTTC	CASSYRGQGARGYTF
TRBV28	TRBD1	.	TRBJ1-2	TGTGCCAGCAGTATCCAAACAGGGGGACCTAACTATGGCTACACCTTC	CASSIQTGGPNYGYTF